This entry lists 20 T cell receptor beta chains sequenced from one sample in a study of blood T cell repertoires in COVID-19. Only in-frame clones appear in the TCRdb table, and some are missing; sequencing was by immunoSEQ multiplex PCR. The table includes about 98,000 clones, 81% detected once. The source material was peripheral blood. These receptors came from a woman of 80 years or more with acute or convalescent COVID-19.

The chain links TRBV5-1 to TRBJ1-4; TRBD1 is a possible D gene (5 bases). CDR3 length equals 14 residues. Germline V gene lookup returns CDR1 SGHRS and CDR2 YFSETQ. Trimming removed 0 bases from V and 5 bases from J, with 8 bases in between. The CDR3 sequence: CASSLEGVNEKLFF. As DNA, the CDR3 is TGCGCCAGCAGCTTGGAAGGGGTGAATGAAAAACTGTTTTTT.

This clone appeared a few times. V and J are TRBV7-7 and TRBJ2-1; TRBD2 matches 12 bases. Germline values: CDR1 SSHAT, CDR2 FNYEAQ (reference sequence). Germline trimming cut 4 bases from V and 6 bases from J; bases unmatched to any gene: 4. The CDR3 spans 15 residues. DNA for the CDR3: TGTGCCAGCAGCTCGACTAGCGGGGGAATCAATGAGCAGTTCTTC. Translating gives CASSSTSGGINEQFF.

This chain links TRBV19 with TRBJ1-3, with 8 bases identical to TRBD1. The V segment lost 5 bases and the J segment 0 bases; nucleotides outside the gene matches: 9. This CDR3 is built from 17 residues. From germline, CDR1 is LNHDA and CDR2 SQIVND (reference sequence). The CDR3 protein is CASSLGRGQDSGNTIYF. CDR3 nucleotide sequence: TGTGCCAGTAGTCTCGGGCGGGGACAGGACTCTGGAAACACCATATATTTT.

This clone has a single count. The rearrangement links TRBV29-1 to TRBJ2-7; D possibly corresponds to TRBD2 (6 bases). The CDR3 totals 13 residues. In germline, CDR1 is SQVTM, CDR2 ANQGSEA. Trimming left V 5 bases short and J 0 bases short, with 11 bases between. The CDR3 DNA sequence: TGCAGCGTTATGGGGAGGAGCTCCTACGAGCAGTACTTC. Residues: CSVMGRSSYEQYF.

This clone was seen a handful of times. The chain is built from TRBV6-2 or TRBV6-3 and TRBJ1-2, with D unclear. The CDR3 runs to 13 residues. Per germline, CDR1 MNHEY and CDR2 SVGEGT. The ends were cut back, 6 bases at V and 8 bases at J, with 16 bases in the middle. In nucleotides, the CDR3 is TGTGCCAGCAGCCTCGACACCCTCCAAGGCTACACCTTC. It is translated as CASSLDTLQGYTF.

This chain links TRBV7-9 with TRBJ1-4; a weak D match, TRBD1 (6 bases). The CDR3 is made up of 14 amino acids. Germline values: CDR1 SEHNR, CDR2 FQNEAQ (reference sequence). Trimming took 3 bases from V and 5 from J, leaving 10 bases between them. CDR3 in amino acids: CASSFTGNNEKLFF. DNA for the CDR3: TGTGCCAGCAGCTTTACAGGGAACAATGAAAAACTGTTTTTT.

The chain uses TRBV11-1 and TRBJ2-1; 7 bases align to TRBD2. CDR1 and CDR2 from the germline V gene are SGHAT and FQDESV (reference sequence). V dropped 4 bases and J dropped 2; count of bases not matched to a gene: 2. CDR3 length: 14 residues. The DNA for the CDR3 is TGTGCCAGCAGCTCTGCGGGGGCCTACAATGAGCAGTTCTTC. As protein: CASSSAGAYNEQFF.

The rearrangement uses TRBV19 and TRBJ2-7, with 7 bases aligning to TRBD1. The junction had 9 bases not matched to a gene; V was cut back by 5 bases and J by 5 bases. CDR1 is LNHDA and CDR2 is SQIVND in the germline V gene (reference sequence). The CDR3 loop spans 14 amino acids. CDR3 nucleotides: TGTGCCAGTAGTTTCCGACAGGGTGGAGACGAGCAGTACTTC. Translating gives CASSFRQGGDEQYF.

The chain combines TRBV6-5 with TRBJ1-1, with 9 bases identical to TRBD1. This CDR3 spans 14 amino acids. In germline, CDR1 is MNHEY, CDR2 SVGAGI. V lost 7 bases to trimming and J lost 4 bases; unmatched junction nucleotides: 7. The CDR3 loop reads CASTDRTGVTEAFF. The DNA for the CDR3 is TGTGCCAGCACCGACAGGACAGGGGTCACTGAAGCTTTCTTT.

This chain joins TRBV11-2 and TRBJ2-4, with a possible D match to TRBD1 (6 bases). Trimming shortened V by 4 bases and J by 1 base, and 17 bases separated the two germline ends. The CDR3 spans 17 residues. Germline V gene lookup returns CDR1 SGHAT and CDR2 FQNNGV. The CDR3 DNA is TGTGCCAGCAGCTCACAGAACAGGGATGGGGCCAAAAACATTCAGTACTTC. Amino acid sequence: CASSSQNRDGAKNIQYF.

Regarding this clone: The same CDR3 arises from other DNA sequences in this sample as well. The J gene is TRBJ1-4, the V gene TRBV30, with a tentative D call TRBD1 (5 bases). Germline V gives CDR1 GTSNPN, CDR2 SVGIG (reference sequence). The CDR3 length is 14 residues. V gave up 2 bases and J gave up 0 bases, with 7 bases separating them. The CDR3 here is CAWSRDSTNEKLFF. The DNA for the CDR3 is TGTGCCTGGAGTAGGGACTCAACTAATGAAAAACTGTTTTTT. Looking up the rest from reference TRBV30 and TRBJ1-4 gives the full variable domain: SQTIHQWPATLVQPVGSPLSLECTVEGTSNPNLYWYRQAAGRGLQLLFYSVGIGQISSEVPQNLSASRPQDRQFILSSKKLLLSDSGFYLCAWSRDSTNEKLFFGSGTQLSVL.

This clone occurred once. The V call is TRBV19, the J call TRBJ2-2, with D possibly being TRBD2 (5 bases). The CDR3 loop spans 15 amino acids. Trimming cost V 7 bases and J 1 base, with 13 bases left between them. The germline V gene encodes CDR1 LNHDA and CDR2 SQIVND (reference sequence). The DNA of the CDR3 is TGTGCCAGTAAGGTGAGGGCAGGGAACACCGGGGAGCTGTTTTTT. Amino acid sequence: CASKVRAGNTGELFF.

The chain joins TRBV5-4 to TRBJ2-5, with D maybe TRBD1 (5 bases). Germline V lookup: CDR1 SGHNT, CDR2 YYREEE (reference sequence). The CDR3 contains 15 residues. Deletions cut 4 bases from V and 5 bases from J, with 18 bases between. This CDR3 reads CASSPPSGRVETQYF. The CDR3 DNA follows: TGTGCCAGCAGCCCTCCAAGTGGCAGGGTTGAGACCCAGTACTTC. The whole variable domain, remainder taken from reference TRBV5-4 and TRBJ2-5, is ETGVTQSPTHLIKTRGQQVTLRCSSQSGHNTVSWYQQALGQGPQFIFQYYREEENGRGNFPPRFSGLQFPNYSSELNVNALELDDSALYLCASSPPSGRVETQYFGPGTRLLVL.

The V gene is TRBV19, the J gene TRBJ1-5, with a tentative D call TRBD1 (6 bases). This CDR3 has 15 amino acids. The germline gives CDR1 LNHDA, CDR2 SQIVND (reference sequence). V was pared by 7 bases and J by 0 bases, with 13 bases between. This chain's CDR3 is CASKARTDSNQPQHF. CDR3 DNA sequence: TGTGCCAGTAAGGCCAGGACAGATAGCAATCAGCCCCAGCATTTT.

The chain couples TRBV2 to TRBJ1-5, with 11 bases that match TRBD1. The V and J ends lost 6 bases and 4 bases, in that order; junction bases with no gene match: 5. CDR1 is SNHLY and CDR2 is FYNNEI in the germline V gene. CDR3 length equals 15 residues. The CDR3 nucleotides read TGTGCCAGCAGACCCGGGACAGGGGGGAATCAGCCCCAGCATTTT. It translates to CASRPGTGGNQPQHF.

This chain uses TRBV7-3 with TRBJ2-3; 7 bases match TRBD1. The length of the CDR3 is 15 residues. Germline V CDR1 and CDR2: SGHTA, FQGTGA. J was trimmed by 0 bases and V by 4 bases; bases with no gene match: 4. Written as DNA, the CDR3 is TGTGCCAGCAGCTACCGACAGGGTAGCACAGATACGCAGTATTTT. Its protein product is CASSYRQGSTDTQYF.

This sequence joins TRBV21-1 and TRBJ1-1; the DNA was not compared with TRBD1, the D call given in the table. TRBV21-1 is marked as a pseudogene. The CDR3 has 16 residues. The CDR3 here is CASSKVGTAPNTEAFF. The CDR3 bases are TGTGCCAGCAGCAAAGTGGGGACAGCTCCGAACACTGAAGCTTTCTTT.

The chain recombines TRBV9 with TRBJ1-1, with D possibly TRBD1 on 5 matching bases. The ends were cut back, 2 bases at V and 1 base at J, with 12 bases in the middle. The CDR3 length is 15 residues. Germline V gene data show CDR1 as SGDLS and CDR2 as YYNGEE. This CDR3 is CASSVLPGSNTEAFF. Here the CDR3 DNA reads TGTGCCAGCAGCGTCTTGCCAGGGTCGAACACTGAAGCTTTCTTT.

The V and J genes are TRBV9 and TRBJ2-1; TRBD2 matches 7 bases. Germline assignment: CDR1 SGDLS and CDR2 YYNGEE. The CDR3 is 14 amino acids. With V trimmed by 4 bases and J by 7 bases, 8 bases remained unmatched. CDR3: CASSNPGGMNEQFF. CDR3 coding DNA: TGTGCCAGCAGCAACCCCGGGGGGATGAATGAGCAGTTCTTC.

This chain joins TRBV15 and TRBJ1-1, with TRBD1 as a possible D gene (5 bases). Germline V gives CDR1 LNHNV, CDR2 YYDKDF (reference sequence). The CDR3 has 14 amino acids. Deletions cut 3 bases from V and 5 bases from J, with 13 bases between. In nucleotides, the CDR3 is TGTGCCACCAGCAGTATCTACGGGGGGACTGAAGCTTTCTTT. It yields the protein CATSSIYGGTEAFF. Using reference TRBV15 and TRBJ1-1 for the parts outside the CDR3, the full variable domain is DAMVIQNPRYQVTQFGKPVTLSCSQTLNHNVMYWYQQKSSQAPKLLFHYYDKDFNNEADTPDNFQSRRPNTSFCFLDIRSPGLGDTAMYLCATSSIYGGTEAFFGQGTRLTVV.